These T cell receptor beta chains were read from a single sample in a study of T cells in Graves' hyperthyroidism and ophthalmopathy. A single record per CDR3 protein comes from TCRdb applying MiXCR to the multiplex PCR reads. This table holds around 600,000 distinct CDR3 sequences, about a sixth found once. What was sequenced was blood. These receptors were collected from a woman aged 40 to 55 with Graves' ophthalmopathy. The conserved cysteine and the conserved F or W are not part of the CDR3 here.

v_call,cdr3_length,j_call,cdr3_aa
TRBV29-1,11,TRBJ2-7,SVGGRSTYEQY
TRBV28,13,TRBJ2-7,ASSSPQGAFFEQY
TRBV6-5,13,TRBJ1-3,ASSWAFVTGNTIY
TRBV7-2,13,TRBJ1-1,ASSASQGAVTEAF
TRBV7-9,14,TRBJ2-1,ASNPVSGGWIDEQF
TRBV28,11,TRBJ1-2,ASSRVRGFGYT
TRBV20-1,13,TRBJ1-5,SATSPNYSNQPQH
TRBV20-1,13,TRBJ1-5,SAKDRGQGNQPQH
TRBV20-1,14,TRBJ2-3,SARDPSGGPADTQY
TRBV6-1,12,TRBJ2-7,ASSDNRGGYEQY
TRBV12-5,12,TRBJ1-4,ASALDRVDEKLF
TRBV2,13,TRBJ2-6,ASSYVGSGANVLT
TRBV5-4,13,TRBJ2-7,ASSPNPTGADEQY
TRBV20-1,10,TRBJ2-3,SAGTETDTQY
TRBV7-9,12,TRBJ1-4,ASSPGGESEKLF
TRBV11-2,12,TRBJ1-2,ASSVGTGGDGYT
TRBV5-1,12,TRBJ1-1,ASSFGTGYTEAF
TRBV3-1,14,TRBJ2-2,ASSQTQRTSAGELF
TRBV5-1,11,TRBJ2-7,ASSLYQGVEQY
TRBV7-2,10,TRBJ2-1,ASSLAGVKQF
TRBV5-1,12,TRBJ1-1,ASSSWELNTEAF
TRBV2,14,TRBJ2-2,ASSASGGAWTGELF
TRBV7-3,13,TRBJ2-1,ASSLTGSSYNEQF
TRBV5-1,13,TRBJ2-7,ASSLAGGVAYEQY
TRBV12-3/TRBV12-4,12,TRBJ2-3,ASSLAEYTDTQY
TRBV7-6,14,TRBJ2-1,ASSSGTSGTYNEQF
TRBV4-1,10,TRBJ1-1,ASRQGTTEAF
TRBV20-1,13,TRBJ2-7,SARDLGTYAYEQY
TRBV14,11,TRBJ2-1,ASKRSSYNEQF
TRBV7-9,12,TRBJ2-2,ASSSMNTLGELF
TRBV15,12,TRBJ2-3,ATSTGTSTDTQY
TRBV9,16,TRBJ2-7,ASSAETGLAGPFYEQY
TRBV7-2,14,TRBJ2-3,ASSLVLGVGTDTQY
TRBV5-1,13,TRBJ1-1,ASSLSRQEGGEAF
TRBV20-1,13,TRBJ1-1,SAREGTVMNTEAF
TRBV24-1,14,TRBJ2-1,ATSDAGASSYNEQF
TRBV20-1,15,TRBJ1-4,SARDTLRGVSNEKLF
TRBV11-2,12,TRBJ2-7,ASSSPGPPGEQY
TRBV30,13,TRBJ2-2,AWSEAGGEAGELF
TRBV7-9,12,TRBJ1-1,ASSLEVVSTEAF
TRBV6-1,13,TRBJ1-2,ASSEGAGVRGGYT
TRBV15,9,TRBJ1-1,ATRGSLEAF
TRBV6-5,12,TRBJ1-4,ASSYGDTNEKLF
TRBV27,14,TRBJ2-2,ASSPGDRGKAGELF
TRBV7-8,12,TRBJ1-6,ASSLAGVNSPLH
TRBV20-1,11,TRBJ2-3,SAPRLAGDTQY
TRBV19,11,TRBJ1-1,ASSTARDTEAF
TRBV25-1,14,TRBJ2-1,ASSAPDGSSYNEQF
TRBV11-2,13,TRBJ1-4,ASSVMGATNEKLF
TRBV5-4,11,TRBJ2-7,ASSLQPTYEQY
TRBV20-1,8,TRBJ1-1,SASRDEAF
TRBV5-4,13,TRBJ2-2,ASSLGWANTGELF
TRBV18,15,TRBJ2-7,ASSPLETGTGTYEQY
TRBV6-9,13,TRBJ1-2,ASSYGGQGNYGYT
TRBV6-1,12,TRBJ1-1,ASRGPHLGTEAF
TRBV28,13,TRBJ2-7,ASSSPAGGSYEQY
TRBV6-5,12,TRBJ2-7,ASSYDGQNYEQY
TRBV24-1,10,TRBJ2-1,ATSELGNEQF
TRBV18,13,TRBJ2-2,ASSPPGDLSGELF
TRBV5-5,12,TRBJ1-5,ASSLEATNQPQH